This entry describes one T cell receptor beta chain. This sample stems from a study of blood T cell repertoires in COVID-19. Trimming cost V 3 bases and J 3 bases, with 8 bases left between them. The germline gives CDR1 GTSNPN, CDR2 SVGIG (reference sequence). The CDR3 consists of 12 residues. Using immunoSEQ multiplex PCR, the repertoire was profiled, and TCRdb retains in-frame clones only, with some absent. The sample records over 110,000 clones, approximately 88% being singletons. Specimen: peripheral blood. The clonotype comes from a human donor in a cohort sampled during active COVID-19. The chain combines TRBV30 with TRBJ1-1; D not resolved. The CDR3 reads CAWRWRDTEAFF. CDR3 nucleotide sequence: TGTGCCTGGAGATGGAGGGACACTGAAGCTTTCTTT.